The clone carrying this T cell receptor beta chain was detected many times. The antigen is unknown. The data were obtained in a study of T cells after yellow fever vaccination. The study's findings and limits: FACS-sorted repertoires could harbor abundant contaminating bulk-population clonotypes. Clones that expanded after primary vaccination mostly reappeared after the booster (96% CD4, approximately 89% CD8).

Universal primer sites and UMIs were introduced during 5'RACE template-switching synthesis of TCR cDNA. TCRdb re-analysed the 5' RACE reads in MiXCR, keeping a single row per CDR3 protein. This sample has more than 95,000 distinct CDR3 sequences, with 6.5% to 9% found just once. Germline CDR1 is SGHRS and CDR2 is YFSETQ. The CDR3 has 13 amino acids. Trimming left V 4 bases short and J 2 bases short, with 6 bases between. The sample here was CD4+ T cells sorted from PBMCs, taken about 49 days after the first yellow fever vaccination. The chain carries TRBV5-1 and TRBJ2-2, with unresolved D. This TCR was sampled from a man younger than 35 who received the YFV17D yellow fever vaccine. In DNA form, the CDR3 reads TGCGCCAGCAGCGTGGACAACACCGGGGAGCTGTTTTTT. Its protein is CASSVDNTGELFF.